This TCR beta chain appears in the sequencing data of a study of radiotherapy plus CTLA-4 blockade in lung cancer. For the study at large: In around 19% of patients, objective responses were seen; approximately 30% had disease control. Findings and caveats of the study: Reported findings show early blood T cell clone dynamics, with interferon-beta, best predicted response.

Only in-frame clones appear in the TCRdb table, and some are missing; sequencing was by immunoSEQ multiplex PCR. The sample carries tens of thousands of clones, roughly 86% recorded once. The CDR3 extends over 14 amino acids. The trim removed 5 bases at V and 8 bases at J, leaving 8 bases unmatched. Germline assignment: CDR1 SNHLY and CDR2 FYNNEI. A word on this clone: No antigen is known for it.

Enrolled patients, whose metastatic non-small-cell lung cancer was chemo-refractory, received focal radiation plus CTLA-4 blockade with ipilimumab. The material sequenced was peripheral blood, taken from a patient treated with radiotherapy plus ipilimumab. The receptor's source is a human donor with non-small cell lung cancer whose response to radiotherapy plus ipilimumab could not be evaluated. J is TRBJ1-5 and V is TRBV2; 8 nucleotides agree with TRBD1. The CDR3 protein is CASSRETGDKPQHF. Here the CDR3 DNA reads TGTGCCAGCAGTCGAGAGACAGGGGACAAGCCCCAGCATTTT.